This T cell receptor beta chain was recorded in a study of blood T cell repertoires in COVID-19. About the study: The origin of the acute and convalescent COVID-19 samples was the United States, Italy and Spain.

Germline V gene lookup returns CDR1 MNHEY and CDR2 SVGAGI. CDR3 size: 14 residues. V was shortened by 5 bases and J by 1 base, with 11 bases between the two germline ends. Original data processing: Scientists estimated how many nucleated cells there were by amplifying reference gene primers. Clones were sequenced by immunoSEQ multiplex PCR, and TCRdb holds only the in-frame ones, with some missing. The V and J calls and clone size come from that table; D and trimming were worked out from the DNA. The table lists approximately 100,000 clones, roughly 85% of them singletons. This receptor was taken from a man older than 75 with acute or convalescent COVID-19. V usage is TRBV6-5 and J usage is TRBJ1-1, with a weak D call TRBD1 (6 bases). Material for sequencing was peripheral blood. The CDR3 spells CASSQWDKNTEAFF. CDR3 nucleotides: TGTGCCAGCAGTCAATGGGACAAGAACACTGAAGCTTTCTTT.